A selection of T cell receptor beta chains follows, all from one sample in a study of molecular identifiers for immune sequencing clone quantification. TCRdb passed the PCR reads through MiXCR, listing each CDR3 protein once. The table lists approximately 550,000 distinct CDR3 sequences, over 20% of them singletons. Material for sequencing was naive CD8+ T cells from blood, with Jurkat cell RNA spiked in. These receptor sequences come from a human donor in good health. Some libraries in this study had Jurkat cell RNA spiked in. CDR3s include the opening cysteine and the closing phenylalanine or tryptophan. D genes are given only for firm matches. A clone size is listed for some rows: how often the clone was seen (once, few, many), or a class if it is expanded.

D: -
V: TRBV13
size: few
J: TRBJ1-5
CDR3: CASSQRIGDQPQHF
DNA: TGTGCCAGCAGCCAAAGAATAGGAGATCAGCCCCAGCATTTT

D: TRBD2
V: TRBV27
size: few
J: TRBJ2-7
CDR3: CASSFLWTSGSSSYEQYF
DNA: TGTGCCAGCAGTTTCCTATGGACTAGCGGGAGTAGCTCCTACGAGCAGTACTTC

D: -
V: TRBV9
size: -
J: TRBJ1-6
CDR3: CASSVGDTGYNSPLHF
DNA: TGTGCCAGCAGCGTAGGCGACACTGGATATAATTCACCCCTCCACTTT

D: TRBD1
V: TRBV27
size: many
J: TRBJ2-3
CDR3: CASSLWGQGTDTQYF
DNA: TGTGCCAGCAGTCTGTGGGGACAGGGGACAGATACGCAGTATTTT

D: TRBD2
V: TRBV7-2
size: many
J: TRBJ2-1
CDR3: CASSLARGGGNEQFF
DNA: TGTGCCAGCAGCTTAGCGCGAGGCGGGGGCAATGAGCAGTTCTTC

D: TRBD2
V: TRBV6-5
size: -
J: TRBJ2-3
CDR3: CASRKTLPSLAGGSSDTQYF
DNA: TGTGCCAGCAGGAAAACCCTACCTAGCCTAGCGGGAGGATCTTCAGATACGCAGTATTTT

D: -
V: TRBV3-1
size: many
J: TRBJ2-6
CDR3: CASSQVGRSSGANVLTF
DNA: TGTGCCAGCAGCCAAGTAGGGCGGAGCTCTGGGGCCAACGTCCTGACTTTC

D: TRBD1
V: TRBV27
size: -
J: TRBJ2-2
CDR3: CASSLDRDKLNTGELFF
DNA: TGTGCCAGCAGTTTAGACAGGGACAAGCTGAACACCGGGGAGCTGTTTTTT

D: -
V: TRBV28
size: many
J: TRBJ2-6
CDR3: CASSGRDRFIAGANVLTF
DNA: TGTGCCAGCAGTGGAAGAGACAGGTTTATAGCTGGGGCCAACGTCCTGACTTTC

D: -
V: TRBV19
size: -
J: TRBJ2-2
CDR3: CASEGTGELFF
DNA: TGTGCCAGTGAGGGGACCGGGGAGCTGTTTTTT

D: TRBD1
V: TRBV27
size: few
J: TRBJ1-1
CDR3: CASSSLGQLNTEAFF
DNA: TGTGCCAGCAGTTCATTGGGACAGCTGAACACTGAAGCTTTCTTT

D: -
V: TRBV6-5
size: many
J: TRBJ2-5
CDR3: CASSQEGVQETQYF
DNA: TGTGCCAGCAGTCAGGAGGGGGTACAAGAGACCCAGTACTTC

D: -
V: TRBV7-8
size: -
J: TRBJ1-2
CDR3: CASSLGSEGGYTF
DNA: TGTGCCAGCAGCTTAGGCTCTGAAGGTGGCTACACCTTC

D: TRBD1
V: TRBV18
size: few
J: TRBJ2-7
CDR3: CASSPRDRGTLYEQYF
DNA: TGTGCCAGCTCACCCCGGGACAGGGGAACGCTCTACGAGCAGTACTTC

D: TRBD2
V: TRBV9
size: few
J: TRBJ2-7
CDR3: CASSPPGGGSYEQYF
DNA: TGTGCCAGCAGCCCACCGGGAGGGGGCTCCTACGAGCAGTACTTC

D: TRBD1
V: TRBV6-2/TRBV6-3
size: few
J: TRBJ1-2
CDR3: CASWRTGESGYTF
DNA: TGTGCCAGTTGGCGGACAGGGGAGTCTGGCTACACCTTC

D: -
V: TRBV28
size: few
J: TRBJ2-1
CDR3: CASSFRNSYNEQFF
DNA: TGTGCCAGCAGTTTCCGGAATTCCTACAATGAGCAGTTCTTC

D: TRBD1
V: TRBV7-9
size: many
J: TRBJ2-7
CDR3: CASSRTGDSYEQYF
DNA: TGTGCCAGCAGCCGGACAGGGGACTCCTACGAGCAGTACTTC

D: TRBD1
V: TRBV6-5
size: few
J: TRBJ2-2
CDR3: CASSYSGQGLYTGELFF
DNA: TGTGCCAGCAGTTACTCGGGACAGGGTCTCTACACCGGGGAGCTGTTTTTT

D: -
V: TRBV28
size: -
J: TRBJ2-7
CDR3: CASTSSGLSSYEQYF
DNA: TGTGCCAGCACCTCAAGCGGGCTGAGCTCCTACGAGCAGTACTTC

D: -
V: TRBV20-1
size: -
J: TRBJ2-5
CDR3: CSARIVGETQYF
DNA: TGCAGTGCTAGGATAGTTGGGGAGACCCAGTACTTC

D: -
V: TRBV19
size: few
J: TRBJ1-2
CDR3: CASSETPRGYTF
DNA: TGTGCCAGTAGTGAAACGCCGCGAGGCTACACCTTC

D: TRBD2
V: TRBV4-1
size: -
J: TRBJ2-3
CDR3: CASSQSSGVPADTQYF
DNA: TGCGCCAGCAGCCAGAGTAGCGGGGTACCGGCAGATACGCAGTATTTT

D: TRBD2
V: TRBV7-3
size: -
J: TRBJ2-3
CDR3: CASSSGLAETDTQYF
DNA: TGTGCCAGCAGCTCGGGACTAGCGGAAACAGATACGCAGTATTTT

D: -
V: TRBV7-3
size: -
J: TRBJ1-6
CDR3: CASSLGGRLDFVSPLHF
DNA: TGTGCCAGCAGCTTGGGGGGCCGCTTGGATTTCGTTTCACCCCTCCACTTT

D: TRBD2
V: TRBV7-9
size: many
J: TRBJ2-4
CDR3: CASSSLLAGEVTKNIQYF
DNA: TGTGCCAGCAGCTCGTTACTAGCGGGAGAGGTAACCAAAAACATTCAGTACTTC

D: -
V: TRBV7-8
size: many
J: TRBJ2-7
CDR3: CASSPPLRDEQYF
DNA: TGTGCCAGCAGCCCCCCCCTCCGGGACGAGCAGTACTTC

D: -
V: TRBV6-2/TRBV6-3
size: many
J: TRBJ1-5
CDR3: CASSRRASNQPQHF
DNA: TGTGCCAGCAGCCGCCGGGCGAGCAATCAGCCCCAGCATTTT

D: -
V: TRBV6-5
size: many
J: TRBJ1-1
CDR3: CASSSRITEAFF
DNA: TGTGCCAGCAGTTCACGAATCACTGAAGCTTTCTTT

D: -
V: TRBV27
size: few
J: TRBJ1-2
CDR3: CASSLGGPLPRGYTF
DNA: TGTGCCAGCAGTTTAGGGGGACCGCTCCCCCGGGGCTACACCTTC

D: -
V: TRBV19
size: few
J: TRBJ1-1
CDR3: CASSNTGNVNTEAFF
DNA: TGTGCCAGTAGTAATACGGGAAACGTGAACACTGAAGCTTTCTTT

D: -
V: TRBV20-1
size: -
J: TRBJ1-3
CDR3: CSARDGNTIYF
DNA: TGCAGTGCTAGAGATGGAAACACCATATATTTT

D: -
V: TRBV6-5
size: many
J: TRBJ2-7
CDR3: CASSYSYEGDEQYF
DNA: TGTGCCAGCAGTTACTCGTATGAGGGTGACGAGCAGTACTTC

D: -
V: TRBV10-3
size: -
J: TRBJ2-7
CDR3: CAISAQNGGTPYEQYF
DNA: TGTGCCATCAGTGCTCAAAACGGAGGGACCCCCTACGAGCAGTACTTC

D: -
V: TRBV29-1
size: few
J: TRBJ2-6
CDR3: CSVPVGAGANVLTF
DNA: TGCAGCGTCCCCGTGGGTGCTGGGGCCAACGTCCTGACTTTC

D: -
V: TRBV28
size: few
J: TRBJ2-1
CDR3: CASSFRSLRGSNEQFF
DNA: TGTGCCAGCAGTTTTCGGTCATTACGGGGGAGTAATGAGCAGTTCTTC

D: -
V: TRBV4-1
size: -
J: TRBJ1-5
CDR3: CASSQGPFGQPQHF
DNA: TGCGCCAGCAGCCAAGGACCGTTTGGCCAGCCCCAGCATTTT

D: TRBD2
V: TRBV5-5
size: few
J: TRBJ2-7
CDR3: CASSLGVLAGGPLEQYF
DNA: TGTGCCAGCAGCCTCGGAGTACTAGCGGGAGGGCCGTTGGAGCAGTACTTC

D: -
V: TRBV6-2/TRBV6-3
size: few
J: TRBJ1-1
CDR3: CASSTGGRNTEAFF
DNA: TGTGCCAGCTCCACGGGGGGCCGGAACACTGAAGCTTTCTTT

D: -
V: TRBV28
size: -
J: TRBJ1-6
CDR3: CASSPRQYNNSPLHF
DNA: TGTGCCAGCAGTCCCCGACAGTACAATAATTCACCCCTCCACTTT

D: TRBD2
V: TRBV20-1
size: few
J: TRBJ2-7
CDR3: CSARGGGDGGFDEQYF
DNA: TGCAGTGCTAGAGGGGGAGGGGACGGAGGATTTGACGAGCAGTACTTC

D: -
V: TRBV3-1
size: -
J: TRBJ1-2
CDR3: CASSQDWIEADPLHGYTF
DNA: TGTGCCAGCAGCCAAGATTGGATAGAGGCCGACCCCCTCCATGGCTACACCTTC

D: -
V: TRBV2
size: -
J: TRBJ1-6
CDR3: CASSGYSRETRSYNSPLHF
DNA: TGTGCCAGCAGTGGATACAGCCGCGAGACCCGCTCCTATAATTCACCCCTCCACTTT

D: -
V: TRBV6-2/TRBV6-3
size: many
J: TRBJ1-5
CDR3: CASSTQVTGNQPQHF
DNA: TGTGCCAGCAGTACCCAAGTCACTGGCAATCAGCCCCAGCATTTT

D: TRBD1
V: TRBV28
size: -
J: TRBJ1-6
CDR3: CASSFRGQGVSPLHF
DNA: TGTGCCAGCAGTTTCCGAGGGCAGGGGGTTTCACCCCTCCACTTT

D: TRBD1
V: TRBV27
size: -
J: TRBJ2-7
CDR3: CASSLGDRGSIYEQYF
DNA: TGTGCCAGCAGTTTAGGAGACAGGGGGTCAATCTACGAGCAGTACTTC